This T cell receptor (beta chain) derives from a study of cytomegalovirus exposure and HLA in healthy donors. Study results and limitations: Reports showed the classifier diagnosing cytomegalovirus status with high specificity and sensitivity. V- and J-gene trimming in TCR beta was tied to a missense DCLRE1C variant by an analysis performed later. Sequencing depth across donors, presence/absence analyses assumed, was roughly uniform.

Concerning this clone itself: Its antigen is still unknown.

At sampling all donors were nominally healthy, likely with unrecorded immune exposures. PCR used 60 Vbeta primers and 13 Jbeta primers. Here immunoSEQ multiplex PCR was the method, and the copy in TCRdb shows in-frame clones only, minus some. The table shows approximately 240,000 clones, with more than 60% occurring only once. The V gene's germline CDR1 is MDHEN and CDR2 SYDVKM. There are 17 residues in the CDR3. Trimming took 6 bases from V and 6 from J; bases not matched to a gene: 15. This receptor was taken from a woman aged 55-70 years in good health and CMV-seropositive. The V call is TRBV28, the J call TRBJ1-4, with 8 bases matching TRBD1. The material sequenced was PBMCs. This chain's CDR3 is CASSIRQGKIGYEKLFF. CDR3 DNA: TGTGCCAGCAGCATCCGACAGGGGAAAATAGGTTATGAAAAACTGTTTTTT.